Listed below are T cell receptor beta chains from one sample, sequenced in a study of identical twins. TCRdb reanalysed the 5' RACE reads using MiXCR and keeps one entry per CDR3 protein. The sample yields under 800,000 distinct CDR3 sequences, around 20% seen once. The same sample was also studied in work on T cells expressing NK-cell markers.

The material sequenced was PBMCs. The receptors were sampled from a young woman in good health. CDR3s include the opening cysteine and the closing phenylalanine or tryptophan. Fields, in order: clone size, D gene, V gene, J gene, CDR3 protein, CDR3 DNA. D genes are given only for firm matches. Clone size, where shown, is once, few, many, or a class for clones that have expanded.

size: -; D: -; V: TRBV7-9; J: TRBJ1-5; CDR3: CASREWPPQHF; DNA: TGTGCCAGCAGGGAGTGGCCGCCCCAGCATTTT
size: -; D: -; V: TRBV30; J: TRBJ1-2; CDR3: CALDTYGYTF; DNA: TGTGCCTTAGACACCTATGGCTACACCTTC
size: many; D: -; V: TRBV20-1; J: TRBJ2-1; CDR3: CSARGLRGSYNEQFF; DNA: TGCAGTGCTAGGGGGCTGAGGGGCTCCTACAATGAGCAGTTCTTC
size: few; D: -; V: TRBV23-1; J: TRBJ2-3; CDR3: CAGEMRRVGPHTQYF; DNA: TGCGCCGGAGAAATGCGTCGTGTAGGTCCACATACGCAGTATTTT
size: -; D: -; V: TRBV20-1; J: TRBJ1-1; CDR3: CSARDQGMNTEAFF; DNA: TGCAGTGCTAGAGATCAGGGCATGAACACTGAAGCTTTCTTT
size: few; D: -; V: TRBV29-1; J: TRBJ2-1; CDR3: CSVSATDEQFF; DNA: TGCAGCGTTTCCGCGACCGATGAGCAGTTCTTC
size: few; D: -; V: TRBV12-3/TRBV12-4; J: TRBJ1-2; CDR3: CASSTSGTGYTF; DNA: TGTGCCAGCAGCACCTCAGGGACCGGCTACACCTTC
size: -; D: -; V: TRBV7-8; J: TRBJ2-7; CDR3: CATRVAPVSYEQYF; DNA: TGTGCCACTAGGGTAGCCCCGGTTTCCTACGAGCAGTACTTC
size: once; D: -; V: TRBV6-2/TRBV6-3; J: TRBJ2-1; CDR3: CASSYSKGSEFTDEQFF; DNA: TGTGCCAGCAGTTACTCGAAAGGTAGCGAATTTACGGATGAGCAGTTCTTC
size: -; D: TRBD2; V: TRBV12-3/TRBV12-4; J: TRBJ2-1; CDR3: CASSSSRRAGGYNEQFF; DNA: TGTGCCAGCAGTTCCTCCAGGAGGGCGGGGGGGTACAATGAGCAGTTCTTC
size: -; D: -; V: TRBV20-1; J: TRBJ2-3; CDR3: CSARAHLGTSTDTQYF; DNA: TGCAGTGCTAGAGCCCATTTAGGGACTAGCACAGATACGCAGTATTTT
size: few; D: -; V: TRBV4-2; J: TRBJ1-2; CDR3: CASSQDVGVGGYTF; DNA: TGTGCCAGCAGCCAAGATGTGGGGGTAGGCGGCTACACCTTC
size: -; D: -; V: TRBV11-3; J: TRBJ2-3; CDR3: CASSLDRWGLSTDTQYF; DNA: TGTGCCAGCAGCTTAGATCGGTGGGGGCTGAGCACAGATACGCAGTATTTT
size: -; D: -; V: TRBV5-1; J: TRBJ2-1; CDR3: CASSASRGAINEQFF; DNA: TGCGCCAGCAGCGCTTCACGGGGGGCCATAAATGAGCAGTTCTTC
size: -; D: -; V: TRBV7-6; J: TRBJ2-7; CDR3: CASSLGFTPGEQYF; DNA: TGTGCCAGCAGCTTAGGATTCACTCCCGGCGAGCAGTACTTC
size: few; D: -; V: TRBV29-1; J: TRBJ2-5; CDR3: CSVEDLRQEETQYF; DNA: TGCAGCGTTGAAGATCTTAGGCAGGAAGAGACCCAGTACTTC
size: few; D: -; V: TRBV9; J: TRBJ2-7; CDR3: CASSLGPVGYEQYF; DNA: TGTGCCAGCAGCCTCGGCCCAGTGGGGTACGAGCAGTACTTC
size: few; D: TRBD1; V: TRBV7-9; J: TRBJ2-1; CDR3: CASTPSGRRGLGEQFF; DNA: TGTGCCAGCACACCGAGCGGGCGCAGGGGGCTGGGTGAGCAGTTCTTC